This is a list of T cell receptor beta chains from one sample in a study of human T cells and chemical hapten exposure. Each CDR3 protein is one row after TCRdb ran MiXCR on the RACE reads. The data hold 100,000 to 120,000 distinct CDR3 sequences, with approximately 36% observed a single time. The sequenced sample was whole blood, obtained in connection with sensitization to the hapten diphenylcyclopropenone (DPC). The receptors were sampled from a man in his forties with alopecia areata. Some clones in this sample may be carry-over from other donors' samples. Each CDR3 is given with its conserved first and last residue.

v_call cdr3_aa
TRBV7-2 CASSRDRGYEQYF
TRBV5-4 CASSQGGTGSLFGETQYF
TRBV5-1 CASSLAQAGEDGYTF
TRBV12-3/TRBV12-4 CASSPGTANQPQHF
TRBV30 CAWTPLDRSNSYEQYF
TRBV10-3 CAISGARLAGIHSGANVLTF
TRBV20-1 CSARGKQGSNSPLHF
TRBV2 CASTPTSRNTGELFF
TRBV12-3/TRBV12-4 CASSPEGRLGETQYF
TRBV9 CASSVGDRGPLHF
TRBV7-6 CASSLAGREVYTSSYNEQFF
TRBV6-2/TRBV6-3 CASSSVSAGNGWEQFF
TRBV6-5 CASSAGTGASFGYTF
TRBV6-5 CASSYEGQGANSPLHF
TRBV11-3 CASSRDRRNTGELFF
TRBV28 CASSRPRNEQFF
TRBV3-1 CASSQDFRGGRTDTQYF
TRBV4-2 CASSLGTGIGDTQYF
TRBV6-2/TRBV6-3 CASSYLGPGQGNQPQHF
TRBV10-3 CAISAQAGETQYF
TRBV19 CASSIGAGVFDEQFF
TRBV5-1 CASTPGTANTGELFF
TRBV6-6 CASSYTGGTEAFF
TRBV6-1 CASSDQPISEAFF